This entry lists 21 T cell receptor beta chains sequenced from one sample in a study of cytomegalovirus exposure and HLA in healthy donors. Vbeta (60) and Jbeta (13) primers were used in the PCR. The method was immunoSEQ multiplex PCR; TCRdb's version includes in-frame clones alone and lacks a portion of them. This sample's table reports about 130,000 clones. The sample taken for sequencing was PBMCs. These receptors all come from a man between 35 and 55 years old in good health and CMV-seronegative.

The V call is TRBV29-1, the J call TRBJ1-1; D not resolved. This CDR3 comprises 13 residues. The V end lost 4 bases, the J end lost 6 bases, and 15 bases lay between the germline ends. From germline, CDR1 is SQVTM and CDR2 ANQGSEA. The CDR3 DNA is TGCAGCGTTGCCCCACTACAACCATCTGAAGCTTTCTTT. This codes for CSVAPLQPSEAFF.

CDR3: CASSSYQQGPDGYTF. The CDR3 coding sequence is TGTGCCAGCAGTTCATACCAACAGGGGCCGGATGGCTACACCTTC. The gene calls are TRBV27 and TRBJ1-2; TRBD1 matches at 7 bases. Germline loops: CDR1 MNHEY, CDR2 SMNVEV (reference sequence). Losses at the gene ends were 4 bases for V and 6 bases for J; bases not matched to a gene: 11. This CDR3 has 15 residues.

V is TRBV11-3 and J is TRBJ1-1, with no clear D. V shed 5 bases and J shed 1 base, with 11 bases lying between them. This CDR3 is built from 14 residues. Looked up from germline, CDR1 is SGHNT and CDR2 is YENEEA. CDR3 DNA: TGTGCCAGCAGCCCCAGGTTGGGGAACACTGAAGCTTTCTTT. Amino acid sequence: CASSPRLGNTEAFF.

The rearrangement joins TRBV28 to TRBJ2-7; D is uncertain. V was pared by 1 base and J by 5 bases, with 12 bases between. The CDR3 has 14 residues. Germline V CDR1 and CDR2: MDHEN, SYDVKM. CDR3 residues: CASSLSPRSDEQYF. CDR3 nucleotides: TGTGCCAGCAGTTTATCCCCACGGTCGGACGAGCAGTACTTC.

The CDR3 nucleotides read TGTGCCAGCAGCTTAGTAGGGACAGGCAATGAAAAACTGTTTTTT. The encoded protein is CASSLVGTGNEKLFF. The chain recombines TRBV7-2 with TRBJ1-4; 8 bases align to TRBD1. The CDR3 covers 15 residues. Germline values: CDR1 SGHTA, CDR2 FQGNSA. The V gene end was trimmed by 1 base and the J gene end by 5 bases; junction bases not matched to a gene: 3.

V usage is TRBV28 and J usage is TRBJ1-5, with 9 nucleotides matching TRBD1. V gave up 8 bases and J gave up 3 bases; unmatched junction bases: 5. The CDR3 is 14 amino acids. Per the germline V gene, CDR1 is MDHEN and CDR2 is SYDVKM. CDR3 DNA: TGTGCCAGCCGACAGGGGGTGTCCAATCAGCCCCAGCATTTT. It yields the protein CASRQGVSNQPQHF.

This chain links TRBV7-2 with TRBJ1-3; the match to TRBD1 covers 10 bases. The junction had 13 bases not matched to a gene; V was cut back by 5 bases and J by 3 bases. CDR3 length: 18 amino acids. From germline, CDR1 is SGHTA and CDR2 FQGNSA. CDR3 sequence (DNA): TGTGCCAGCAGCGTCACCCGTGGGACAGGGGTGGGTGGAAACACCATATATTTT. It is translated as CASSVTRGTGVGGNTIYF. Complete variable domain (other parts from reference TRBV7-2 and TRBJ1-3): GAGVSQSPSNKVTEKGKDVELRCDPISGHTALYWYRQSLGQGLEFLIYFQGNSAPDKSGLPSDRFSAERTGGSVSTLTIQRTQQEDSAVYLCASSVTRGTGVGGNTIYFGEGSWLTVV.

This sequence joins TRBV19 and TRBJ2-5; 8 nucleotides line up with TRBD2. CDR1 is LNHDA and CDR2 is SQIVND in the germline V gene (reference sequence). The V segment lost 1 base and the J segment 2 bases; nucleotides outside the gene matches: 12. CDR3 length equals 18 residues. The CDR3 here is CASSIGWMSGSWQETQYF. The CDR3 coding sequence is TGTGCCAGTAGTATAGGGTGGATGAGCGGGAGTTGGCAAGAGACCCAGTACTTC.

This sequence joins TRBV6-5 and TRBJ2-7; D not certain. Germline assignment: CDR1 MNHEY and CDR2 SVGAGI. V gave up 6 bases and J gave up 2 bases, with 14 bases separating them. The CDR3 totals 14 residues. The CDR3 loop is CASRPMGSPYEQYF. DNA for the CDR3: TGTGCCAGCAGACCTATGGGCAGCCCCTACGAGCAGTACTTC.

J is TRBJ2-7 and V is TRBV27; the match to TRBD2 covers 11 bases. V shed 6 bases and J 6 bases; nucleotides not matched to a gene: 19. Germline loops: CDR1 MNHEY, CDR2 SMNVEV (reference sequence). The CDR3 consists of 18 residues. This CDR3 reads CASRTMTRGLAASSEQYF. CDR3 bases: TGTGCCAGCAGAACTATGACACGGGGACTAGCGGCCTCTAGCGAGCAGTACTTC.

CDR3: CATSPTSGGKGEQFF. CDR3 nucleotide sequence: TGTGCCACCTCTCCGACTAGCGGGGGGAAGGGGGAGCAGTTCTTC. This chain uses TRBV7-3 with TRBJ2-1; 13 bases fit TRBD2. There are 15 residues in the CDR3. V lost 10 bases and J lost 10; bases outside the gene matches: 13. Looked up from germline, CDR1 is SGHTA and CDR2 is FQGTGA.

The genes are TRBV29-1 and TRBJ2-5; no reliable D call. The CDR3 length is 12 residues. Germline V lookup: CDR1 SQVTM, CDR2 ANQGSEA. The V end was cut by 1 base, the J end by 5 bases, with 8 bases between. The CDR3 loop reads CSVEGAWETQYF. In nucleotides, the CDR3 is TGCAGCGTTGAAGGGGCGTGGGAGACCCAGTACTTC. The full variable domain, with the rest looked up from reference TRBV29-1 and TRBJ2-5, is SAVISQKPSRDICQRGTSLTIQCQVDSQVTMMFWYRQQPGQSLTLIATANQGSEATYESGFVIDKFPISRPNLTFSTLTVSNMSPEDSSIYLCSVEGAWETQYFGPGTRLLVL.

The CDR3 DNA sequence: TGTGCCAGCAGTTTTGGGGGGGACTCCTACGAGCAGTACTTC. Translating it yields CASSFGGDSYEQYF. V usage is TRBV28 and J usage is TRBJ2-7; 7 nucleotides line up with TRBD2. The CDR3 has 14 residues. CDR1 is MDHEN and CDR2 is SYDVKM in the germline V gene. The J segment lost 0 bases and the V segment lost 3 bases, leaving 2 bases of the junction unmatched.

The chain combines TRBV6-6 with TRBJ2-7; D ambiguous. Germline-derived CDR1 and CDR2 are MNHNY and SVGAGI (reference sequence). V was cut by 0 bases and J by 1 base, with 7 bases left in between. The length of the CDR3 is 14 residues. CDR3 bases: TGTGCCAGCAGTTACTCGGAGATATCCTACGAGCAGTACTTC. Translating gives CASSYSEISYEQYF.

This chain uses TRBV27 with TRBJ1-1; possibly TRBD1 for D (5 bases). CDR1 is MNHEY, CDR2 SMNVEV, per germline (reference sequence). CDR3 length: 13 amino acids. V was clipped by 7 bases and J by 6 bases, with 15 bases between them. The CDR3 DNA sequence: TGTGCCAGCACCTTACGGGGGAGCGCTGAAGCTTTCTTT. Translation: CASTLRGSAEAFF.

V and J are TRBV5-1 and TRBJ2-3, with TRBD2 matching over 14 bases. CDR3 size: 16 residues. V lost 4 bases and J lost 9; bases outside the gene matches: 10. The germline V gene has CDR1 SGHRS and CDR2 YFSETQ. The CDR3: CASSPGTSGRRGTQYF. The CDR3, as DNA: TGCGCCAGCAGCCCCGGGACTAGCGGGAGACGGGGCACGCAGTATTTT.

V usage is TRBV28 and J usage is TRBJ2-7; 13 nucleotides line up with TRBD2. CDR1 is MDHEN, CDR2 SYDVKM, per germline. This CDR3 region has 14 residues. V trimming: 6 bases; J trimming: 6 bases; junction bases outside the gene matches: 5. CDR3 sequence reads: CASSLLAGGFEQYF. In DNA, the CDR3 is TGTGCCAGCAGCTTACTAGCGGGAGGGTTCGAGCAGTACTTC.

The chain uses TRBV5-4 and TRBJ1-2, with a weak D call TRBD1 (6 bases). V lost 4 bases, J lost 3 bases, and 25 bases lay in between. CDR1 is SGHNT and CDR2 is YYREEE in the germline V gene (reference sequence). This CDR3 spans 18 amino acids. The CDR3 here is CASSLWGRIRVRDYGYTF. CDR3 in DNA: TGTGCCAGCAGCCTTTGGGGGCGGATTAGGGTGCGGGACTATGGCTACACCTTC. The variable domain in full, with the rest retrieved from reference TRBV5-4 and TRBJ1-2, is ETGVTQSPTHLIKTRGQQVTLRCSSQSGHNTVSWYQQALGQGPQFIFQYYREEENGRGNFPPRFSGLQFPNYSSELNVNALELDDSALYLCASSLWGRIRVRDYGYTFGSGTRLTVV.

The chain recombines TRBV9 with TRBJ2-5; 10 bases align to TRBD2. Losses at the gene ends were 0 bases for V and 7 bases for J; bases not matched to a gene: 6. Germline V gene data show CDR1 as SGDLS and CDR2 as YYNGEE. This CDR3 comprises 15 residues. CDR3 coding DNA: TGTGCCAGCAGCGTAGAACTAGCGGGGATGGGGACCCAGTACTTC. Residues: CASSVELAGMGTQYF. Variable domain in full (rest from reference TRBV9 and TRBJ2-5): DSGVTQTPKHLITATGQRVTLRCSPRSGDLSVYWYQQSLDQGLQFLIQYYNGEERAKGNILERFSAQQFPDLHSELNLSSLELGDSALYFCASSVELAGMGTQYFGPGTRLLVL.

The chain uses TRBV10-3 and TRBJ1-1; 8 bases agree with TRBD1. The CDR3 loop spans 15 amino acids. V shed 3 bases, J shed 4 bases, and the junction held 7 bases outside the gene matches. The germline gives CDR1 ENHRY, CDR2 SYGVKD. This CDR3 reads CAISEVRTGSTEAFF. The CDR3 DNA follows: TGTGCCATCAGTGAAGTCCGGACAGGGAGCACTGAAGCTTTCTTT.

The chain is built from TRBV10-3 and TRBJ2-7; 16 positions match TRBD2. In germline, CDR1 is ENHRY, CDR2 SYGVKD. V shed 6 bases, J shed 3 bases, and the junction held 11 bases outside the gene matches. The CDR3 consists of 18 residues. The CDR3 DNA follows: TGTGCCATCAGCCCCGGGACTAGCGGGAGGGATAACCTCTACGAGCAGTACTTC. This codes for CAISPGTSGRDNLYEQYF.